This T cell receptor (beta chain) was documented in a study of OX40 agonist ivuxolimab in advanced cancers. Study at large: Hepatocellular carcinoma, melanoma, renal cell or head and neck cancer was diagnosed in the dose-escalation patients. Study outcomes and limitations: Some nonresponders likewise displayed low normalized T-cell clonal expansion.

Exclusion applied to patients with autoimmune disease history or systemic immunosuppression. With regard to this clone: Its antigen is not identified.

Clones were sequenced by immunoSEQ multiplex PCR, and TCRdb holds only the in-frame ones, with some missing. The sample contains under 95,000 clones, around nine tenths of which appear only once. The specimen was CD4+ or CD8+ T cells sorted from blood, collected in a trial of the OX40 agonist ivuxolimab. The receptor comes from an adult with an advanced solid tumor such as melanoma, head and neck, liver or kidney cancer.

This chain's CDR3 is CASRQSHTEAFF. The DNA of the CDR3 is TGTGCCAGCAGACAATCCCACACTGAAGCTTTCTTT. The chain links TRBV6-5 to TRBJ1-1, with D uncertain. Germline V CDR1 and CDR2: MNHEY, SVGAGI. Trimming pared 6 bases from V and 3 bases from J, leaving 8 bases between. The CDR3 extends over 12 amino acids.